The source of this T cell receptor beta chain is a study of PD-L1 blockade in urothelial cancer. Time point indicated: pretreatment peripheral blood. Germline CDR1 and CDR2: SGHTA and FQGNSA. After removal of 5 bases from V and 2 bases from J, the junction contained 4 bases not matched to a gene. The CDR3 is 15 residues long. Produced via immunoSEQ multiplex PCR; TCRdb's table is partial and in-frame only. The sample lists 40,000 to 50,000 clones, about 88% seen once, with approximately 2.9% in the top ten. This clone turned up a few times. This chain connects TRBV7-2 to TRBJ2-1; 9 positions agree with TRBD2. The specimen was PBMCs, collected around atezolizumab (anti-PD-L1) treatment. The receptor was derived from a man in his 70s with urothelial cancer. CDR3 coding DNA: TGTGCCAGCAGCACCCTAGCGGGGCCCTACAATGAGCAGTTCTTC. Its translation is CASSTLAGPYNEQFF.